The clone carrying this T cell receptor beta chain showed up just a few times. As yet, its antigen is unknown. Trimming took off 6 bases at V and 6 bases at J, with 8 bases between the two ends. The CDR3 spans 11 residues. Germline loops: CDR1 SNHLY, CDR2 FYNNEI. This record comes from a study of cytomegalovirus exposure and HLA in healthy donors. Overall study findings and caveats: A later analysis showed HLA-associated TCR beta chains outstripping equally common others in clonal expansion.

Primers included in the PCR were 60 Vbeta and 13 Jbeta primers. Some clones are missing from TCRdb's copy, which holds only in-frame ones; the method was immunoSEQ multiplex PCR. The sample yields about 160,000 clones, around 84% seen once. The clonotype comes from a woman between 35 and 50 years old in good health and CMV-seronegative. V and J are TRBV2 and TRBJ1-2, with D unresolved. Sequenced material: PBMCs. DNA for the CDR3: TGTGCCAGCAGGGCAGTCCATGGCTACACCTTC. Translating gives CASRAVHGYTF.